This TCR beta chain was profiled in a study of response to subunit inactivated influenza vaccine. Worth noting for this clonotype: Its antigen is as yet unknown.

The study, taken as a whole, reports: Each seasonal flu vaccination may recruit only limited new T cells, authors suggested.

TCRdb processed the RT-PCR reads anew with MiXCR; each CDR3 protein has one entry. This table has approximately 500,000 distinct CDR3 sequences, 10% to 15% appearing once. Sequences were derived from PBMCs from blood, sampled roughly 47 days after vaccination. This receptor was taken from a man aged 45-65 years who received an inactivated influenza vaccine.

Here the CDR3 reads CASSKTIYMNTEAFF. The CDR3 nucleotides are TGTGCCAGCAGCAAGACGATCTACATGAACACTGAAGCTTTCTTT. This chain uses TRBV5-6 with TRBJ1-1; D not resolved. The length of the CDR3 is 15 residues. Looked up from germline, CDR1 is SGHDT and CDR2 is YYEEEE. Deletions cut 4 bases from V and 0 bases from J, with 13 bases between.